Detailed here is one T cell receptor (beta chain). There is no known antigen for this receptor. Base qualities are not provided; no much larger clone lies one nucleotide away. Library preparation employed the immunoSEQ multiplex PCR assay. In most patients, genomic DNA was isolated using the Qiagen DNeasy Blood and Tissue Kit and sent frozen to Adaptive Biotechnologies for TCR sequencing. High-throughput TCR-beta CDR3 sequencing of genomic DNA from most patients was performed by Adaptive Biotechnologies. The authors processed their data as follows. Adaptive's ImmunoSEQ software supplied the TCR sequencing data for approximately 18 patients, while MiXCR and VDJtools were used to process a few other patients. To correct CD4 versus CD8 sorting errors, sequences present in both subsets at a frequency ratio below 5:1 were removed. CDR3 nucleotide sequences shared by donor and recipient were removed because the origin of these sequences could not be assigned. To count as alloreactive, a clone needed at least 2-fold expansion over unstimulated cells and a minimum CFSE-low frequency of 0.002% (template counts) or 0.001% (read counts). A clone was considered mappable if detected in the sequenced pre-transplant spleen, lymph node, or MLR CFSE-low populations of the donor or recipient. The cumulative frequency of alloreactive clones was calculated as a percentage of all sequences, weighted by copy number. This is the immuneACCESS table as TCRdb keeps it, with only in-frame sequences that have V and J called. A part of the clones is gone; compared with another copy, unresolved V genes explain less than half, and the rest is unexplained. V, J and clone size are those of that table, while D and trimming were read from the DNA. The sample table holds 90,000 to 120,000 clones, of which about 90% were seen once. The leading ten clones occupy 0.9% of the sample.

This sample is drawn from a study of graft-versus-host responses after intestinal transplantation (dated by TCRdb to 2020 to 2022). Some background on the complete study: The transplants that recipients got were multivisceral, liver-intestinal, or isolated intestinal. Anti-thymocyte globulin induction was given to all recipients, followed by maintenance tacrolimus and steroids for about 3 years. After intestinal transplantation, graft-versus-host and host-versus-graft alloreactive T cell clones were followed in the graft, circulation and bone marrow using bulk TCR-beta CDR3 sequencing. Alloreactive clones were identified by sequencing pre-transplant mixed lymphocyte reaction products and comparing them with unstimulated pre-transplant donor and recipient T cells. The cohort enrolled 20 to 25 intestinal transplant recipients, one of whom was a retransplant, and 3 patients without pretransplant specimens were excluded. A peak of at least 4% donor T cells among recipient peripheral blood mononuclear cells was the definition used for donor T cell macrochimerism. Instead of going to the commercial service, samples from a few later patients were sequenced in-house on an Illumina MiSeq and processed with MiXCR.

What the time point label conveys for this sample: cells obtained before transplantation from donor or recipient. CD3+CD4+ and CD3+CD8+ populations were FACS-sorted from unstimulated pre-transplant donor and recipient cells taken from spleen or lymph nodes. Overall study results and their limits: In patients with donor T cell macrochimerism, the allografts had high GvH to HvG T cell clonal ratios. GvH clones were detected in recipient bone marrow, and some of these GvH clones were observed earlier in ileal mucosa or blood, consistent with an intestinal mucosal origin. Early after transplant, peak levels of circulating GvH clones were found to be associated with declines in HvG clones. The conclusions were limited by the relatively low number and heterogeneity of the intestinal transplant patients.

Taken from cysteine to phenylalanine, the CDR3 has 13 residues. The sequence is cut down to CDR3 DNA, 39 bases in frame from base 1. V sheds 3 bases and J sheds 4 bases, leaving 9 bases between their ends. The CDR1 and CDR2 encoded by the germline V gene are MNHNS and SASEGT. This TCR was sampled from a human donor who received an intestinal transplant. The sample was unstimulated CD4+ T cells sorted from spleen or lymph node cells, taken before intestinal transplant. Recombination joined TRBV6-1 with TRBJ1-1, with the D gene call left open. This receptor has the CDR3 CASSDPLGTEAFF. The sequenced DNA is TGTGCCAGCAGTGACCCGTTGGGCACTGAAGCTTTCTTT.